This TCR beta chain was recovered during a study of blood T cell repertoires in COVID-19. Study-wide background: Material from acute and convalescent COVID-19 was sourced from the United States, Italy and Spain.

CDR3 length: 14 amino acids. The junction had 8 bases not matched to a gene; V was cut back by 5 bases and J by 5 bases. Per germline, CDR1 SGHVS and CDR2 FQNEAQ. Data came from immunoSEQ multiplex PCR; TCRdb stores just in-frame clones and leaves some out. The repertoire consists of about 77,000 clones, with around 90% occurring once and the leading ten covering around a sixth. Material: peripheral blood. This TCR came from a woman aged 80 or over with active or convalescent COVID-19. The chain has TRBV7-8 and TRBJ1-2, with 7 bases fitting TRBD1. CDR3 bases: TGTGCCAGCAGCCTCCGGGCAGGGGGGTATGGCTACACCTTC. Residues: CASSLRAGGYGYTF.